This is a list of T cell receptor beta chains from one sample in a study of metastatic and nonmetastatic thyroid tumors. MiXCR reprocessed the PCR reads for TCRdb. The sample records some 40,000 clones, approximately 15% being singletons. Specimen: blood. These TCRs come from a female donor with papillary thyroid cancer or a benign thyroid nodule (not recorded which). Some clones in this sample may be carry-over from other donors' samples. The CDR3 runs from the conserved cysteine through the conserved F or W. D genes are given only for firm matches. Part of the rows lack a size; the others show once, few, many or a class for expanded clones.

J gene: TRBJ1-2; V gene: TRBV27; D gene: .; clone size: .; CDR3 DNA: TGTGCTAGAGGGGGGGCGAGTGGCTACACCTTC; CDR3 protein: CARGGASGYTF
J gene: TRBJ1-2; V gene: TRBV6-1; D gene: .; clone size: many; CDR3 DNA: TGTGCCAGCAGTCTCCGGGACAAGATCTATGGCTACACCTTC; CDR3 protein: CASSLRDKIYGYTF
J gene: TRBJ1-2; V gene: TRBV11-1; D gene: .; clone size: many; CDR3 DNA: TGTGCCAGCAGCTTAGCATGGGCAAGGGCCCCGAGGGGCTACACCTTC; CDR3 protein: CASSLAWARAPRGYTF
J gene: TRBJ2-5; V gene: TRBV28; D gene: .; clone size: .; CDR3 DNA: TGTGCCAGCAGTCAAGATACCCGGTACTTC; CDR3 protein: CASSQDTRYF
J gene: TRBJ2-1; V gene: TRBV6-1; D gene: TRBD2; clone size: .; CDR3 DNA: TGTGCCAGCATAGCGGGAGAGGGTGCTGAGCAGTTCTTC; CDR3 protein: CASIAGEGAEQFF
J gene: TRBJ1-2; V gene: TRBV9; D gene: TRBD1; clone size: many; CDR3 DNA: TGTGCCAGCAGCGAGACAGGGGTGGGTGGCTACACCTTC; CDR3 protein: CASSETGVGGYTF
J gene: TRBJ1-2; V gene: TRBV20-1; D gene: .; clone size: many; CDR3 DNA: TGCAGTGCTAGAGGGCTAGGGGAGGAGATTGGCTACACCTTC; CDR3 protein: CSARGLGEEIGYTF
J gene: TRBJ2-5; V gene: TRBV9; D gene: TRBD1; clone size: many; CDR3 DNA: TGTGCCAGCAGCGCGGGACAGGGAATGGGACAAGAGACCCAGTACTTC; CDR3 protein: CASSAGQGMGQETQYF
J gene: TRBJ1-4; V gene: TRBV5-6; D gene: .; clone size: many; CDR3 DNA: TGTGCCAGCAGCTACAGACCTAATGAAAAACTGTTTTTT; CDR3 protein: CASSYRPNEKLFF
J gene: TRBJ1-5; V gene: TRBV3-1; D gene: .; clone size: many; CDR3 DNA: TGTGCCAGCAGCCCCCGGGCAGGGCCCCAGCATTTT; CDR3 protein: CASSPRAGPQHF
J gene: TRBJ1-6; V gene: TRBV20-1; D gene: TRBD1; clone size: few; CDR3 DNA: TGCAGTGCTATCGCCCAGTACTCAGGGGGCAGTAATTCACCCCTCCACTTT; CDR3 protein: CSAIAQYSGGSNSPLHF
J gene: TRBJ2-1; V gene: TRBV18; D gene: .; clone size: many; CDR3 DNA: TGTGCCAGCTCACCTCGGGACTCCGACAATGAGCAGTTCTTC; CDR3 protein: CASSPRDSDNEQFF
J gene: TRBJ2-7; V gene: TRBV29-1; D gene: .; clone size: few; CDR3 DNA: TGCAGCGTTGAGGTAGGGGGCTACGAGCAGTACTTC; CDR3 protein: CSVEVGGYEQYF
J gene: TRBJ1-6; V gene: TRBV6-2/TRBV6-3; D gene: .; clone size: medium-sized; CDR3 DNA: TGTGCCAGCAGTTATGCCAGGGGAGGGTCACCCCTCCACTTT; CDR3 protein: CASSYARGGSPLHF
J gene: TRBJ2-1; V gene: TRBV27; D gene: .; clone size: few; CDR3 DNA: TGTGCCAGCAGTTTGGCGTTTGACAATGAGCAGTTCTTC; CDR3 protein: CASSLAFDNEQFF
J gene: TRBJ2-2; V gene: TRBV13; D gene: TRBD2; clone size: many; CDR3 DNA: TGTGCCAGCAGCTCCGGCTGGACTAGCGGGAGGGCCGGGGAGCTGTTTTTT; CDR3 protein: CASSSGWTSGRAGELFF
J gene: TRBJ2-2; V gene: TRBV10-3; D gene: .; clone size: few; CDR3 DNA: TGTGCCATTATTCCAGATTCGAACACCGGGGAGCTGTTTTTT; CDR3 protein: CAIIPDSNTGELFF
J gene: TRBJ2-1; V gene: TRBV14; D gene: .; clone size: many; CDR3 DNA: TGTGCCAGCAGCCGGCGGGGTCGGGGGGCCATCTGGAATGAGCAGTTCTTC; CDR3 protein: CASSRRGRGAIWNEQFF
J gene: TRBJ2-2; V gene: TRBV7-6; D gene: .; clone size: many; CDR3 DNA: TGTGCCAGCAGCTCTGACCTCGGGGAGCTGTTTTTT; CDR3 protein: CASSSDLGELFF
J gene: TRBJ1-4; V gene: TRBV28; D gene: TRBD1; clone size: many; CDR3 DNA: TGCGTTTCGGGGACAGGGGGCGTTGAAAAACTGTTTTTT; CDR3 protein: CVSGTGGVEKLFF
J gene: TRBJ1-1; V gene: TRBV20-1; D gene: TRBD1; clone size: many; CDR3 DNA: TGCAGTGCTACCGGACAGGGGGAGGCTGAAGCTTTCTTT; CDR3 protein: CSATGQGEAEAFF
J gene: TRBJ1-2; V gene: TRBV20-1; D gene: .; clone size: .; CDR3 DNA: TGCAGTGCTAGAGATCCTGGAGAGTATGGCTACACCTTC; CDR3 protein: CSARDPGEYGYTF
J gene: TRBJ2-5; V gene: TRBV7-9; D gene: TRBD1; clone size: .; CDR3 DNA: TGTGCCAGCAGCTTTGGGACAGTGTTTATGGAGACCCAGTACTTC; CDR3 protein: CASSFGTVFMETQYF
J gene: TRBJ1-2; V gene: TRBV6-2/TRBV6-3; D gene: TRBD1; clone size: .; CDR3 DNA: TGTGCCAGCAGCGACGGACAGGGATCCTATGGCTACAAATTC; CDR3 protein: CASSDGQGSYGYKF
J gene: TRBJ2-6; V gene: TRBV6-1; D gene: .; clone size: .; CDR3 DNA: TGTGCCAGCAGTCCGACGCATATGAGCTCTGGGGCCAACGTCCTGACTTTC; CDR3 protein: CASSPTHMSSGANVLTF
J gene: TRBJ2-1; V gene: TRBV11-2; D gene: .; clone size: .; CDR3 DNA: TGTGCCAGCAGCTCCGAAAGGTTAGGGACGACCGGGATGTTCTTC; CDR3 protein: CASSSERLGTTGMFF
J gene: TRBJ2-3; V gene: TRBV6-2/TRBV6-3; D gene: .; clone size: many; CDR3 DNA: TGTGCCAGCAGTCCCTACACCGGGGCAGATACGCAGTATTTT; CDR3 protein: CASSPYTGADTQYF
J gene: TRBJ1-1; V gene: TRBV6-1; D gene: .; clone size: few; CDR3 DNA: TGTGCCAGCGTCAAACAGTGTTCCATGAACACTGAAGCTTTCTTT; CDR3 protein: CASVKQCSMNTEAFF
J gene: TRBJ1-1; V gene: TRBV19; D gene: .; clone size: many; CDR3 DNA: TGTGCCAGTAGTATATCTGGGTTGAACACTGAAGCTTTCTTT; CDR3 protein: CASSISGLNTEAFF
J gene: TRBJ1-6; V gene: TRBV11-2; D gene: .; clone size: many; CDR3 DNA: TGTGCCAGCAGCTTCGGGACTGTTTATAATTCACCCCTCCACTTT; CDR3 protein: CASSFGTVYNSPLHF
J gene: TRBJ2-2; V gene: TRBV30; D gene: .; clone size: .; CDR3 DNA: .; CDR3 protein: CAWGRGAFANTGELLF
J gene: TRBJ1-3; V gene: TRBV11-2; D gene: TRBD1; clone size: many; CDR3 DNA: TGTGCCAGCAGCGCCCGAGCAGGGGGGGTTGAAAACACCATATATTTT; CDR3 protein: CASSARAGGVENTIYF
J gene: TRBJ1-2; V gene: TRBV20-1; D gene: TRBD1; clone size: .; CDR3 DNA: TGCAGTGCTAGAGTGGACAGGTCAATCGAGGGCTACACCTTC; CDR3 protein: CSARVDRSIEGYTF
J gene: TRBJ1-5; V gene: TRBV7-3; D gene: .; clone size: many; CDR3 DNA: TGTGCCAGCAGCTTAAGGGGAGATCAGCCCCAGCATTTT; CDR3 protein: CASSLRGDQPQHF
J gene: TRBJ2-7; V gene: TRBV7-6; D gene: .; clone size: few; CDR3 DNA: TGTGCCAGCAGGGCGACTGCGCGGGGCGACTACGAGCAGTACTTC; CDR3 protein: CASRATARGDYEQYF
J gene: TRBJ1-2; V gene: TRBV3-1; D gene: .; clone size: .; CDR3 DNA: TGTGCCAGCAGCCCATTGGGGTGCGGCTATGGCTACACCTTC; CDR3 protein: CASSPLGCGYGYTF
J gene: TRBJ2-7; V gene: TRBV11-2; D gene: .; clone size: .; CDR3 DNA: TGTGCCAGCAGCTTAGGTTATGGCGCGAGCGGAAGCTCCTACGAGCATTACTTC; CDR3 protein: CASSLGYGASGSSYEHYF
J gene: TRBJ1-3; V gene: TRBV6-1; D gene: .; clone size: few; CDR3 DNA: TGTGCCAGCAGAACCACTCCGAGGGACGCCGGAAACACCATATATTTT; CDR3 protein: CASRTTPRDAGNTIYF
J gene: TRBJ2-7; V gene: TRBV5-1; D gene: .; clone size: many; CDR3 DNA: TGCGCCAGCAAATCCCAGTCGGGGGAGCAGTACTTC; CDR3 protein: CASKSQSGEQYF
J gene: TRBJ2-3; V gene: TRBV3-1; D gene: .; clone size: many; CDR3 DNA: TGTGCCAGCACCGAAGGTCAGCGGGCGCAGCAGACGCAGTATTTT; CDR3 protein: CASTEGQRAQQTQYF
J gene: TRBJ1-1; V gene: TRBV7-9; D gene: .; clone size: .; CDR3 DNA: TGTGCCAGCAGCGGTAGTCTAGAAGCTTTCTTT; CDR3 protein: CASSGSLEAFF
J gene: TRBJ2-5; V gene: TRBV15; D gene: .; clone size: many; CDR3 DNA: TGTGCCACCAGCAGAGATGTGATTCAAGAGACCCAGTACTTC; CDR3 protein: CATSRDVIQETQYF
J gene: TRBJ1-6; V gene: TRBV25-1; D gene: TRBD1; clone size: few; CDR3 DNA: TGTGCCAGCAGCCTAACAGGGGGCGATTCACCCCTCCACTTT; CDR3 protein: CASSLTGGDSPLHF
J gene: TRBJ2-1; V gene: TRBV30; D gene: TRBD2; clone size: .; CDR3 DNA: TGTGCCTGGAGTCCAGGACTAGCGTACGGTGAGCAGTTCTTC; CDR3 protein: CAWSPGLAYGEQFF
J gene: TRBJ1-1; V gene: TRBV19; D gene: .; clone size: many; CDR3 DNA: TGTGCCAGTAGTCCCCTCTTTGGGGGGCTTACGGAAGCTTTCTTT; CDR3 protein: CASSPLFGGLTEAFF
J gene: TRBJ2-5; V gene: TRBV5-4; D gene: TRBD1; clone size: .; CDR3 DNA: TGTGCCAGCAGCGGGGAAAGACAGGGGGCGACGGGGGAGACCCAGTACTTC; CDR3 protein: CASSGERQGATGETQYF
J gene: TRBJ2-3; V gene: TRBV7-9; D gene: TRBD2; clone size: many; CDR3 DNA: TGTGCCAGCAGCTATCACGCGGGAGGGTCCGTCACAGATACGCAGTATTTT; CDR3 protein: CASSYHAGGSVTDTQYF
J gene: TRBJ1-3; V gene: TRBV5-1; D gene: .; clone size: .; CDR3 DNA: TGCGCCAGCATCTTGTCCGCTGACCTCCTCTCTGGAAACACCATATATTTT; CDR3 protein: CASILSADLLSGNTIYF
J gene: TRBJ2-1; V gene: TRBV5-1; D gene: TRBD2; clone size: many; CDR3 DNA: TGCGCCAGCAGCTTGGGACTAGCGGGCTACAATGAGCAGTTCTTC; CDR3 protein: CASSLGLAGYNEQFF
J gene: TRBJ1-1; V gene: TRBV6-1; D gene: .; clone size: .; CDR3 DNA: TGTGCCAGCAGGGTTGGTTGCGACACTGAAGCTTTCTTT; CDR3 protein: CASRVGCDTEAFF
J gene: TRBJ2-3; V gene: TRBV6-5; D gene: .; clone size: .; CDR3 DNA: TGTGCCAGCAGTTACTCCCGGGGGCCGACAGATACGCAGTATTTT; CDR3 protein: CASSYSRGPTDTQYF
J gene: TRBJ2-4; V gene: TRBV12-3/TRBV12-4; D gene: TRBD2; clone size: many; CDR3 DNA: TGTGCCAGCAGTTTAGGGCTAGCGGGAACCAAAAACATTCAGTACTTC; CDR3 protein: CASSLGLAGTKNIQYF
J gene: TRBJ2-7; V gene: TRBV20-1; D gene: TRBD1; clone size: many; CDR3 DNA: TGCAGTGCTAGAGATAGGGGGCAGGTCTACGAGCAGTACTTC; CDR3 protein: CSARDRGQVYEQYF
J gene: TRBJ2-7; V gene: TRBV5-1; D gene: TRBD1; clone size: many; CDR3 DNA: TGCGCCAGCAGCTTGGTATTACAGGGGGACTTCACCTACGAGCAGTACTTC; CDR3 protein: CASSLVLQGDFTYEQYF
J gene: TRBJ2-4; V gene: TRBV2; D gene: .; clone size: many; CDR3 DNA: TGTGCCAGCAGTGAAGGGGGGGGCGGCATTCAGTACTTC; CDR3 protein: CASSEGGGGIQYF
J gene: TRBJ2-1; V gene: TRBV20-1; D gene: TRBD1; clone size: .; CDR3 DNA: TGCAGTTTCGCCTGGACAGGGGAGATCAATGAGCAGTTCTTC; CDR3 protein: CSFAWTGEINEQFF
J gene: TRBJ2-1; V gene: TRBV2; D gene: .; clone size: many; CDR3 DNA: TGTGCCAGCACCCGGACAGCTACCTACAATGAGCAGTTCTTC; CDR3 protein: CASTRTATYNEQFF
J gene: TRBJ2-5; V gene: TRBV20-1; D gene: TRBD2; clone size: many; CDR3 DNA: TGCAGTGGGACTAGGGGTTCCCAAGAGACCCAGTACTTC; CDR3 protein: CSGTRGSQETQYF
J gene: TRBJ2-2; V gene: TRBV29-1; D gene: .; clone size: many; CDR3 DNA: TGCAGCGTTGAGGTCTTCGCGAACACCGGGGAGCTGTTTTTT; CDR3 protein: CSVEVFANTGELFF
J gene: TRBJ2-2; V gene: TRBV6-1; D gene: TRBD1; clone size: .; CDR3 DNA: TGTGCTAGCAATAAGGGGACAGAGAACACCGGGGAGCTGTTTTTT; CDR3 protein: CASNKGTENTGELFF